This is a list of T cell receptor beta chains from one sample in a study of blood T cell repertoires in COVID-19. Data came from immunoSEQ multiplex PCR; TCRdb stores just in-frame clones and leaves some out. The table has some 290,000 clones, 70% to 90% seen once. Sequenced input: peripheral blood. These TCRs come from a woman in her 30s with COVID-19, enrolled during active disease. The CDR3 runs from the conserved cysteine through the conserved F or W. D genes are given only for firm matches. Clone size is shown for a subset of rows, as once, few, many or a class of expanded clone.

d_call	v_call	j_call	clone_size	cdr3_nt	cdr3_aa
NA	TRBV18	TRBJ2-1	NA	TGTGCCAGCTCACCGTTGGCGGCGCAAGCCTCCTACAATGAGCAGTTCTTC	CASSPLAAQASYNEQFF
NA	TRBV9	TRBJ2-1	NA	TGTGCCAGCAGCGTAGGAGCGGGCCCCCACAATGAGCAGTTCTTC	CASSVGAGPHNEQFF
NA	TRBV30	TRBJ2-3	NA	TGTGCCTGTACGGGACACCCGGCGGATACGCAGTATTTT	CACTGHPADTQYF
NA	TRBV15	TRBJ1-5	NA	TGTGCCACCAGCAGGACCCGGGACATCGGAGGCAATCAGCCCCAGCATTTT	CATSRTRDIGGNQPQHF
NA	TRBV10-3	TRBJ1-4	NA	TGTGCCATCAGTGTAAGGGACAACGAAAAACTGTTTTTT	CAISVRDNEKLFF
TRBD1	TRBV5-1	TRBJ2-2	few	TGCGCCAGCAGCGTACAGGGGGGAGCCGGGGAGCTGTTTTTT	CASSVQGGAGELFF
TRBD1	TRBV6-5	TRBJ2-5	NA	TGTGCCAGCAGTTACCGCCGGGACAGGAAAGAGACCCAGTACTTC	CASSYRRDRKETQYF
NA	TRBV25-1	TRBJ2-1	few	TGTGCCAGCAGTGATGCCAGGGTGCTAGGTGAGCAGTTCTTC	CASSDARVLGEQFF
TRBD1	TRBV6-5	TRBJ2-7	NA	TGTGCCAGCAGTTACTCACAGGGGCCCTCCTACGAGCAGTACTTC	CASSYSQGPSYEQYF
TRBD1	TRBV7-9	TRBJ1-2	NA	TGTGCCAGCAGCCCCCCGGGACAGTTCTATGGCTACACCTTC	CASSPPGQFYGYTF
TRBD1	TRBV5-6	TRBJ2-7	NA	TGTGCCAGCAGCCTGGGACAGGGGGCCTACGAGCAGTACTTC	CASSLGQGAYEQYF